These 18 T cell receptor beta chains were all obtained from the same sample, sequenced in a study of control samples from healthy donors and cancer patients. Sequencing used immunoSEQ multiplex PCR; TCRdb keeps in-frame clones, though not all of them. This sample has about 120,000 clones, with approximately 94% found just once. The sequenced sample consisted of PBMCs. The receptors shown here come from a man in his fifties or sixties with head and neck cancer.

The V call is TRBV7-2, the J call TRBJ1-1; 8 bases line up with TRBD1. Per germline, CDR1 SGHTA and CDR2 FQGNSA. J lost 5 bases, V lost 7 bases, and 12 bases had no gene match. The CDR3 covers 15 residues. As DNA, the CDR3 is TGTGCCAGCAAGGCCCCCCGGACAGGGTGGACTGAAGCTTTCTTT. This translates into CASKAPRTGWTEAFF.

The chain joins TRBV11-3 to TRBJ1-1; D gene uncertain. This CDR3 region has 13 residues. CDR1 and CDR2 (germline): SGHNT, YENEEA. V shed 5 bases and J shed 2 bases, with 9 bases lying between them. The DNA for the CDR3 is TGTGCCAGCAGCGCCCAGCTTAACACTGAAGCTTTCTTT. Protein: CASSAQLNTEAFF.

V gene TRBV6-5 combines with J gene TRBJ1-5; unclear D gene. CDR1 and CDR2 (germline): MNHEY, SVGAGI. V was pared by 2 bases and J by 9 bases, with 11 bases between. The CDR3 spans 13 residues. DNA of the CDR3: TGTGCCAGCAGTTACAGGGTAATGATGCCCCAGCATTTT. It translates to CASSYRVMMPQHF.

J is TRBJ1-5 and V is TRBV4-2; D possibly corresponds to TRBD1 (6 bases). CDR3 length equals 15 residues. V was pared by 2 bases and J by 4 bases, with 12 bases between. Germline CDR1 and CDR2: LGHNA and YNFKEQ. CDR3 DNA sequence: TGTGCCAGCAGCCAAAGGAACAGGGCTAATCAGCCCCAGCATTTT. It translates to CASSQRNRANQPQHF.

The chain uses TRBV19 and TRBJ2-1, with 7 bases identical to TRBD1. V dropped 8 bases and J dropped 4; count of bases not matched to a gene: 14. This CDR3 is 16 amino acids long. CDR1 and CDR2 from the germline V gene are LNHDA and SQIVND (reference sequence). The CDR3: CASLPGAARGYNEQFF. The CDR3 region has the DNA TGTGCCAGTCTCCCCGGGGCAGCCAGGGGGTACAATGAGCAGTTCTTC.

The chain recombines TRBV11-2 with TRBJ2-1; D may be TRBD2 (5 bases). Trimming took off 5 bases at V and 4 bases at J, with 15 bases between the two ends. Germline values: CDR1 SGHAT, CDR2 FQNNGV. The CDR3 length is 15 residues. CDR3 loop: CASSRSVSGYNEQFF. Written as DNA, the CDR3 is TGTGCCAGCAGCCGCAGCGTCAGCGGTTACAATGAGCAGTTCTTC.

The chain couples TRBV4-2 to TRBJ1-1; tentative D call: TRBD1 (5 bases). Germline assignment: CDR1 LGHNA and CDR2 YNFKEQ. Trimming removed 3 bases from V and 1 base from J, with 6 bases in between. The CDR3 has 13 amino acids. The CDR3 sequence is CASSHGGNTEAFF. CDR3 in DNA: TGTGCCAGCAGCCACGGGGGGAACACTGAAGCTTTCTTT.

DNA for the CDR3: TGCGCCAGCAGCCACCTCGGACAGGCGGCCCGGGTAGCTTTCTTT. It encodes CASSHLGQAARVAFF. The genes are TRBV4-1 and TRBJ1-1; TRBD1 agrees at 7 bases. Germline V gene lookup returns CDR1 MGHRA and CDR2 YSYEKL. V shed 3 bases and J 10 bases; nucleotides not matched to a gene: 14. The CDR3 totals 15 residues.

The chain joins TRBV7-6 to TRBJ1-4; D might be TRBD1 (5 bases). The CDR3 is 17 amino acids. Trimming pared 1 base from V and 0 bases from J, leaving 12 bases between. The germline gives CDR1 SGHVS, CDR2 FNYEAQ. CDR3: CASSLVGGVATNEKLFF. In DNA, the CDR3 is TGTGCCAGCAGCTTAGTTGGGGGAGTAGCAACTAATGAAAAACTGTTTTTT. The whole variable domain, filled in from reference TRBV7-6 and TRBJ1-4, reads GAGVSQSPRYKVTKRGQDVALRCDPISGHVSLYWYRQALGQGPEFLTYFNYEAQQDKSGLPNDRFSAERPEGSISTLTIQRTEQRDSAMYRCASSLVGGVATNEKLFFGSGTQLSVL.

This chain links TRBV11-3 with TRBJ2-2, with D possibly matching TRBD2 (5 bases). Per the germline V gene, CDR1 is SGHNT and CDR2 is YENEEA. The CDR3 is 14 amino acids. The V end was cut by 1 base, the J end by 6 bases, with 9 bases between. The CDR3: CASSLARASGELFF. CDR3 nucleotide sequence: TGTGCCAGCAGCTTAGCGCGGGCCTCCGGGGAGCTGTTTTTT.

The chain uses TRBV4-1 and TRBJ1-6; no clear D gene. V lost 1 base to trimming and J lost 7 bases, with 11 bases between them. In germline, CDR1 is MGHRA, CDR2 YSYEKL. The CDR3 runs 15 residues. CDR3 sequence reads: CASSQAVDGNSPLHF. CDR3 nucleotides: TGCGCCAGCAGCCAAGCCGTGGACGGGAATTCACCCCTCCACTTT.

The chain recombines TRBV9 with TRBJ2-3; 13 bases match TRBD2. Germline trimming cut 2 bases from V and 4 bases from J; bases unmatched to any gene: 4. The CDR3 consists of 16 residues. The V gene's germline CDR1 is SGDLS and CDR2 YYNGEE. CDR3 bases: TGTGCCAGCAGCGTCGGGACTAGCGGGGCGGCAGATACGCAGTATTTT. Its protein is CASSVGTSGAADTQYF. Full variable domain (rest looked up from reference TRBV9 and TRBJ2-3): DSGVTQTPKHLITATGQRVTLRCSPRSGDLSVYWYQQSLDQGLQFLIQYYNGEERAKGNILERFSAQQFPDLHSELNLSSLELGDSALYFCASSVGTSGAADTQYFGPGTRLTVL.

The rearrangement links TRBV3-1 (or the pseudogene TRBV3-2) to TRBJ2-1; TRBD2 agrees at 14 bases. With V trimmed by 3 bases and J by 4 bases, 8 bases remained unmatched. The CDR3 loop spans 18 amino acids. Germline V gives CDR1 LGHDT, CDR2 YNNKEL (reference sequence). The CDR3 DNA reads as TGTGCCAGCAGCCAGGGACTAGCGGGGGCCGGCACATACAATGAGCAGTTCTTC. This encodes CASSQGLAGAGTYNEQFF.

The chain links TRBV5-5 to TRBJ1-6; tentative D call: TRBD1 (5 bases). The germline gives CDR1 SGHKS, CDR2 YYEKEE (reference sequence). The CDR3 has 17 residues. Trimming pared 0 bases from V and 3 bases from J, leaving 13 bases between. The CDR3: CASSLAAPGRYNSPLHF. CDR3 sequence (DNA): TGTGCCAGCAGCTTGGCCGCTCCGGGACGCTATAATTCACCCCTCCACTTT.

This chain's CDR3 is CASSKPLTRRPNYGYTF. The CDR3 coding sequence is TGTGCCAGCAGCAAACCGTTGACCCGCCGCCCTAACTATGGCTACACCTTC. V gene TRBV21-1 combines with J gene TRBJ1-2. TRBV21-1 is annotated as a pseudogene. The CDR3 loop spans 17 amino acids.

The DNA of the CDR3 is TGTGCCAGCTCAGCCACAGGGGCTGGGGCCAACGTCCTGACTTTC. Translating gives CASSATGAGANVLTF. The rearrangement joins TRBV18 to TRBJ2-6; TRBD1 aligns across 7 bases. V shed 5 bases, J shed 2 bases, and the junction held 3 bases outside the gene matches. This CDR3 has 15 residues. Per the germline V gene, CDR1 is KGHSH and CDR2 is LQKENI.

This clone was detected once. The V and J genes are TRBV7-8 and TRBJ1-1; D is ambiguous. The CDR3 is made up of 13 amino acids. Trimming stripped 0 bases from V and 1 base from J, with 3 bases between. CDR1 is SGHVS and CDR2 is FQNEAQ in the germline V gene. In DNA, the CDR3 is TGTGCCAGCAGCTTAGCGAGGAACACTGAAGCTTTCTTT. Protein sequence: CASSLARNTEAFF. Looking up the rest from reference TRBV7-8 and TRBJ1-1 gives the full variable domain: GAGVSQSPRYKVAKRGQDVALRCDPISGHVSLFWYQQALGQGPEFLTYFQNEAQLDKSGLPSDRFFAERPEGSVSTLKIQRTQQEDSAVYLCASSLARNTEAFFGQGTRLTVV.

The CDR3 spells CASSRAISYEQYF. In DNA, the CDR3 is TGTGCCAGCAGCCGCGCAATATCCTACGAGCAGTACTTC. The rearrangement links TRBV7-8 to TRBJ2-7; D unclear. Germline V gene sequence: CDR1 SGHVS, CDR2 FQNEAQ. CDR3 size: 13 residues. Between the trimmed V and J ends, which lost 5 bases and 1 base, there was a span of 9 bases.